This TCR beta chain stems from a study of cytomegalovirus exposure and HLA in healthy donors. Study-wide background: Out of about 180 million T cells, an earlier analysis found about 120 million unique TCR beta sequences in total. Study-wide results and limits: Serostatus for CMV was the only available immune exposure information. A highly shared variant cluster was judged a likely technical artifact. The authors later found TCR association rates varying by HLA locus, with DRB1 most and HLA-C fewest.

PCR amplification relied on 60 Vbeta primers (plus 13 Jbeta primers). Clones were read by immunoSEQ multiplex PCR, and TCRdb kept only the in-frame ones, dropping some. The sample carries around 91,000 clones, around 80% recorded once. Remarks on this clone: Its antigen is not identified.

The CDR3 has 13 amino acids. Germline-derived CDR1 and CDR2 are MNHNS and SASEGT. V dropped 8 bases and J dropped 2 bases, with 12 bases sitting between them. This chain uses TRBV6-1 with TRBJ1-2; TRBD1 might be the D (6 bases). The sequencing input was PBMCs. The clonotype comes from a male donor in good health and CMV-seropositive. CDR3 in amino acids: CASGFDRNYGYTF. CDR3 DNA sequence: TGTGCCAGCGGGTTTGACAGGAACTATGGCTACACCTTC.